Shown below are 31 T cell receptor beta chains from a single sample sequenced in a study of monozygotic twins with inflammatory bowel disease. TCRdb re-called the 5' RACE reads; one entry per CDR3 protein, DNA not given. Recorded for this sample: tens of thousands of distinct CDR3 sequences. The material sequenced was blood. All receptors derive from a human donor with ulcerative colitis or Crohn's disease, or a healthy co-twin of an affected twin (not recorded which).

The chain uses TRBV5-4 and TRBJ2-1; the TCRdb call, TRBD1, lacks DNA for checking. Germline CDR1 and CDR2: SGHNT and YYREEE (reference sequence). This CDR3 is 15 amino acids long. This chain's CDR3 is CASSLGQGHYNEQFF.

This chain uses TRBV18 with TRBJ1-1. Germline CDR1 is KGHSH and CDR2 is LQKENI. The CDR3 covers 13 residues. The CDR3 sequence is CASSPFRSTEAFF.

The chain carries TRBV5-1 and TRBJ2-1; TCRdb's assignment of TRBD1 cannot be checked, as there is no DNA. Germline loops: CDR1 SGHRS, CDR2 YFSETQ. The length of the CDR3 is 14 residues. The chain's CDR3 is CASSLDGGDNEQFF.

This chain links TRBV5-1 with TRBJ1-1. CDR3 length equals 13 residues. Germline V gene lookup returns CDR1 SGHRS and CDR2 YFSETQ. CDR3 sequence reads: CASSPASRTEAFF. Full variable domain (outside the CDR3, taken from reference TRBV5-1 and TRBJ1-1): KAGVTQTPRYLIKTRGQQVTLSCSPISGHRSVSWYQQTPGQGLQFLFEYFSETQRNKGNFPGRFSGRQFSNSRSEMNVSTLELGDSALYLCASSPASRTEAFFGQGTRLTVV.

The J gene is TRBJ2-1, the V gene TRBV2; TCRdb reports TRBD1, a call that lacks DNA to check it against. Looked up from germline, CDR1 is SNHLY and CDR2 is FYNNEI. The CDR3 sequence is 16 residues long. CDR3 sequence reads: CASSDGTGGIYNEQFF.

The V and J genes are TRBV5-1 and TRBJ2-7; TCRdb's D call of TRBD1 is untestable without DNA. The CDR3 sequence is 16 residues long. From germline, CDR1 is SGHRS and CDR2 YFSETQ. Here the CDR3 reads CASSFSGQGLLDEQYF.

This rearrangement joins TRBV7-2 to TRBJ1-3; checking the TCRdb D call of TRBD1 is not possible without DNA. The CDR3 is 16 residues long. Germline values: CDR1 SGHTA, CDR2 FQGNSA. This CDR3 reads CASSSQRGLPGNTIYF.

V usage is TRBV12-5 and J usage is TRBJ1-5; TCRdb names TRBD1, which stays unverified in the absence of DNA. CDR3 length equals 17 residues. In germline, CDR1 is LGHNT, CDR2 FRNRAP. This chain's CDR3 is CASGFNTGQGFNQPQHF.

V and J are TRBV2 and TRBJ2-3; TCRdb picks TRBD2, but there is no DNA to check that call. The CDR3 is 16 residues long. CDR1 is SNHLY and CDR2 is FYNNEI in the germline V gene. The CDR3: CASTVLAGGVTDTQYF.

This rearrangement joins TRBV5-1 to TRBJ2-1. This CDR3 has 15 amino acids. The V gene's germline CDR1 is SGHRS and CDR2 YFSETQ. CDR3: CASSPWTGLYNEQFF.

V and J are TRBV20-1 and TRBJ1-2. This CDR3 is 12 amino acids long. Germline CDR1 is DFQATT and CDR2 is SNEGSKA (reference sequence). This chain's CDR3 is CSASNFDYGYTF.

The V and J genes are TRBV12-3 or TRBV12-4 and TRBJ2-1. There are 13 residues in the CDR3. The CDR3 reads CAVGRGSYNEQFF.

V is TRBV27 and J is TRBJ2-7; TCRdb proposes TRBD2, but this gene call is untestable without DNA. Germline CDR1 MNHEY, CDR2 SMNVEV (reference sequence). This CDR3 is built from 14 residues. The CDR3 protein is CASSAAGGNYEQYF.

The rearrangement links TRBV2 to TRBJ2-3. The CDR3 totals 16 residues. Germline loops: CDR1 SNHLY, CDR2 FYNNEI. CDR3 protein: CASSEAWITSTDTQYF.

The chain links TRBV28 to TRBJ1-2. Germline V lookup: CDR1 MDHEN, CDR2 SYDVKM. The CDR3 extends over 12 amino acids. CDR3 protein: CASREYNYGYTF.

The chain links TRBV5-1 to TRBJ2-3. Germline CDR1 reads SGHRS; CDR2 reads YFSETQ. The CDR3 runs to 16 residues. CDR3 region: CASSLADRVRGDTQYF. The full variable domain, completed using reference TRBV5-1 and TRBJ2-3, is KAGVTQTPRYLIKTRGQQVTLSCSPISGHRSVSWYQQTPGQGLQFLFEYFSETQRNKGNFPGRFSGRQFSNSRSEMNVSTLELGDSALYLCASSLADRVRGDTQYFGPGTRLTVL.

The rearrangement links TRBV3-1 to TRBJ1-4; the D call of TRBD1 rests on TCRdb alone, since no DNA is present to check it. CDR3 length equals 15 residues. Germline assignment: CDR1 LGHDT and CDR2 YNNKEL (reference sequence). The CDR3 region is CASSQQGAGSEKLFF.

The V call is TRBV28, the J call TRBJ1-4; the TCRdb call, TRBD1, lacks DNA for checking. The CDR3 sequence is 15 residues long. The germline gives CDR1 MDHEN, CDR2 SYDVKM. The CDR3 sequence is CASSLVGQGDEKLFF.

The J gene is TRBJ1-1, the V gene TRBV25-1; absent DNA, TCRdb's TRBD1 call cannot be checked. The V gene's germline CDR1 is MGHDK and CDR2 SYGVNS. CDR3 length: 14 amino acids. The CDR3 is CASHKLDRRPGAFF.

The chain joins TRBV25-1 to TRBJ1-2; TCRdb reports TRBD1, a call that lacks DNA to check it against. The CDR3 has 14 residues. Germline V gene sequence: CDR1 MGHDK, CDR2 SYGVNS. The CDR3: CASSPNPKGAGYTF.

This chain connects TRBV5-6 to TRBJ1-2. CDR1 and CDR2 from the germline V gene are SGHDT and YYEEEE. The CDR3 has 12 amino acids. CDR3 in amino acids: CASRGVGYGYTF.

The CDR3 region is CASSLVGGNQETQYF. This chain uses TRBV5-1 with TRBJ2-5; TCRdb's D call, TRBD1, is unchecked because there is no DNA. The CDR3 runs to 15 residues. CDR1 SGHRS and CDR2 YFSETQ come from the germline V gene.

J is TRBJ1-1 and V is TRBV14. From germline, CDR1 is SGHDN and CDR2 FVKESK. The CDR3 contains 14 residues. The CDR3: CASSLAGRWTEAFF.

This sequence joins TRBV12-5 and TRBJ1-4; the D call of TRBD1 rests on TCRdb alone, since no DNA is present to check it. Germline V gene data show CDR1 as LGHNT and CDR2 as FRNRAP. The CDR3 has 16 residues. The chain's CDR3 is CASGLGGGRVNEKLFF.

The chain joins TRBV19 to TRBJ1-2; the TCRdb call, TRBD1, lacks DNA for checking. This CDR3 is 15 amino acids long. CDR1 and CDR2 (germline): LNHDA, SQIVND (reference sequence). The CDR3 sequence is CASSILTPGRNGYTF. The whole variable domain, filled in from reference TRBV19 and TRBJ1-2, reads DGGITQSPKYLFRKEGQNVTLSCEQNLNHDAMYWYRQDPGQGLRLIYYSQIVNDFQKGDIAEGYSVSREKKESFPLTVTSAQKNPTAFYLCASSILTPGRNGYTFGSGTRLTVV.

The chain employs TRBV10-3 and TRBJ2-2. Germline V lookup: CDR1 ENHRY, CDR2 SYGVKD. The CDR3 covers 15 residues. CDR3 region: CAIRSVVVGTGELFF.

This rearrangement joins TRBV5-1 to TRBJ2-3; TCRdb calls TRBD2, which cannot be checked without DNA. CDR1 is SGHRS, CDR2 YFSETQ, per germline. This CDR3 has 17 residues. CDR3 in amino acids: CASREGYRRMLTDTQYF.

This sequence joins TRBV6-1 and TRBJ2-3; as DNA is missing, the TRBD1 call by TCRdb cannot be tested. Germline assignment: CDR1 MNHNS and CDR2 SASEGT. This CDR3 contains 15 residues. The CDR3 loop is CASSPDNRAGDTQYF.

V usage is TRBV20-1 and J usage is TRBJ1-6; the D gene TCRdb calls, TRBD1, cannot be checked with no DNA. Germline V gene data show CDR1 as DFQATT and CDR2 as SNEGSKA (reference sequence). The CDR3 is 15 amino acids. Here the CDR3 reads CSASKTGKKDSPLHF.

The gene calls are TRBV2 and TRBJ2-5; TCRdb returns TRBD1, unconfirmable since there is no DNA. Per the germline V gene, CDR1 is SNHLY and CDR2 is FYNNEI. This CDR3 comprises 12 residues. The CDR3 spells CARDKNQETQYF.

The chain carries TRBV7-9 and TRBJ1-2; checking the TCRdb D call of TRBD1 is not possible without DNA. The CDR3 has 14 residues. Germline CDR1 and CDR2: SEHNR and FQNEAQ (reference sequence). The CDR3 loop reads CASSLWGRWSGYTF.